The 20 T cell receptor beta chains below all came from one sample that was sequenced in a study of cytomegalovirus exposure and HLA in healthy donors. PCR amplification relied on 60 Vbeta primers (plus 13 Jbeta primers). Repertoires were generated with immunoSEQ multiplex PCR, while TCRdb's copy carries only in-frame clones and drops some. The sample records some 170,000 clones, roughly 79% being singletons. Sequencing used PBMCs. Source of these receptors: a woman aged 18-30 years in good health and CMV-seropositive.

The CDR3 loop is CASSYSGINNEQFF. The CDR3 coding sequence is TGTGCCAGCAGTTACAGCGGGATAAACAATGAGCAGTTCTTC. The chain recombines TRBV6-6 with TRBJ2-1; 7 bases are shared with TRBD2. Germline CDR1 and CDR2: MNHNY and SVGAGI (reference sequence). This CDR3 has 14 amino acids. Trimming took 2 bases from V and 5 from J; bases not matched to a gene: 3.

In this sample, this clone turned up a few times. CDR3 region: CSVRGRGGETQYF. CDR3 in DNA: TGCAGCGTCCGGGGGAGGGGGGGAGAGACCCAGTACTTC. The chain recombines TRBV29-1 with TRBJ2-5; possibly TRBD2 for D (7 bases). Trimming took 6 bases from V and 4 from J, leaving 15 bases between them. The CDR3 is 13 residues long. The V gene's germline CDR1 is SQVTM and CDR2 ANQGSEA.

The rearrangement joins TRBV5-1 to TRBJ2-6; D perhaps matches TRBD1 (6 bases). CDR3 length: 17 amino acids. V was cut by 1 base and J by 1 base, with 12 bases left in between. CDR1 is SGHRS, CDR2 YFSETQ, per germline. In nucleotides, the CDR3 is TGCGCCAGCAGCTTGATCAGGGGACGGTCTGGGGCCAACGTCCTGACTTTC. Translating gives CASSLIRGRSGANVLTF.

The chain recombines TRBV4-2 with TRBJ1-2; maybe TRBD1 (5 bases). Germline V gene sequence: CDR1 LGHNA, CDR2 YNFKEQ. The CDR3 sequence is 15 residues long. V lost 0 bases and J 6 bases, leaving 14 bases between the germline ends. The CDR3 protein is CASSQDLGGADGYTF. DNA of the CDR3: TGTGCCAGCAGCCAAGATTTAGGAGGGGCGGATGGCTACACCTTC.

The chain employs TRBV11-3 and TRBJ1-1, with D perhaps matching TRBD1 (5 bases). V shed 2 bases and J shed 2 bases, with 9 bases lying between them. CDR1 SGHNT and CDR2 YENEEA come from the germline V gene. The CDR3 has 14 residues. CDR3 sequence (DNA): TGTGCCAGCAGCTTATCTACAGGCAACACTGAAGCTTTCTTT. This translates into CASSLSTGNTEAFF. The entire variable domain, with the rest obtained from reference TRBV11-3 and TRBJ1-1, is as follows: EAGVVQSPRYKIIEKKQPVAFWCNPISGHNTLYWYLQNLGQGPELLIRYENEEAVDDSQLPKDRFSAERLKGVDSTLKIQPAELGDSAVYLCASSLSTGNTEAFFGQGTRLTVV.

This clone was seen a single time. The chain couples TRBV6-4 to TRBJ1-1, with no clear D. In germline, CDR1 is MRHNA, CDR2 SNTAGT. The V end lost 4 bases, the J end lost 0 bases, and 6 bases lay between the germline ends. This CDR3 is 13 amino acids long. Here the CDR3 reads CASSATLNTEAFF. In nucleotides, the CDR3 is TGTGCCAGCAGTGCTACCTTGAACACTGAAGCTTTCTTT.

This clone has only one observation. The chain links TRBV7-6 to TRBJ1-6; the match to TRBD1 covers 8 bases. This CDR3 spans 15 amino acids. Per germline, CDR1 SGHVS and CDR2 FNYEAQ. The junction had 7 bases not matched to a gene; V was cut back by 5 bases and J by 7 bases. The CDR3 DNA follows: TGTGCCAGCAGCGGACCAGGGGGCGGAAATTCACCCCTCCACTTT. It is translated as CASSGPGGGNSPLHF.

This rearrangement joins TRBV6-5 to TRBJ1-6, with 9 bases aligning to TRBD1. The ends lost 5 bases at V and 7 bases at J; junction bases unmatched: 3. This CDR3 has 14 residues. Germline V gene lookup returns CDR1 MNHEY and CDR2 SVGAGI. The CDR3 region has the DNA TGTGCCAGCAGTCGACAGGGGGTCAATTCACCCCTCCACTTT. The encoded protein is CASSRQGVNSPLHF.

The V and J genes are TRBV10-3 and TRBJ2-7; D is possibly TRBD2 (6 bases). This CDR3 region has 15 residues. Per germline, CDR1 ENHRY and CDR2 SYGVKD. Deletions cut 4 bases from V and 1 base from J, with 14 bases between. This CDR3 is CAISGGAGSSYEQYF. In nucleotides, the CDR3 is TGTGCCATCAGTGGAGGGGCGGGGAGTTCCTACGAGCAGTACTTC.

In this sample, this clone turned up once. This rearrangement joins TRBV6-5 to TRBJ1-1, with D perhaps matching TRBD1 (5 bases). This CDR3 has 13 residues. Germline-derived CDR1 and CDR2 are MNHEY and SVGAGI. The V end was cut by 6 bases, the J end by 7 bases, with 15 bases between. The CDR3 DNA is TGTGCCAGCAGCCCCGACAGAGTCTATGAAGCTTTCTTT. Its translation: CASSPDRVYEAFF.

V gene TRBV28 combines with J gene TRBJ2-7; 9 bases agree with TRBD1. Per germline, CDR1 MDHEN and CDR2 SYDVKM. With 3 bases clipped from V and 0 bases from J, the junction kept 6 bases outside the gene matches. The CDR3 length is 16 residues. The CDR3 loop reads CASSFGRDRVSYEQYF. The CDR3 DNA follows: TGTGCCAGCAGTTTCGGCCGGGACAGGGTCTCCTACGAGCAGTACTTC.

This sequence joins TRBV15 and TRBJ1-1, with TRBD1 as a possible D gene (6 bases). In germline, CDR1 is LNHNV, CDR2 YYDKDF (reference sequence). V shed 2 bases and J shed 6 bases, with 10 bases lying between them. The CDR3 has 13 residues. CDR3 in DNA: TGTGCCACCAGCAGAACCCAGGGGCCTGAAGCTTTCTTT. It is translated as CATSRTQGPEAFF.

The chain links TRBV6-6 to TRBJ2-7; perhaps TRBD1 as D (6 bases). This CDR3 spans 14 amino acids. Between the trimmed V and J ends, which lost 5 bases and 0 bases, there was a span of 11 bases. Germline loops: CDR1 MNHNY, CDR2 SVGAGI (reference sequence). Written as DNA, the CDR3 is TGTGCCAGCAGTGGTGAGGACAGCTCCTACGAGCAGTACTTC. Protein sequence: CASSGEDSSYEQYF.

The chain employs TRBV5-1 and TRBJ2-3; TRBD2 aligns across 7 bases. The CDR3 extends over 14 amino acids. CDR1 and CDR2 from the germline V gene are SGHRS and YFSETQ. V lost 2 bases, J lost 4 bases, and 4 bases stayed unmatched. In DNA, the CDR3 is TGCGCCAGCAGCTTAGGAAGCGGGGCAGATACGCAGTATTTT. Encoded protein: CASSLGSGADTQYF.

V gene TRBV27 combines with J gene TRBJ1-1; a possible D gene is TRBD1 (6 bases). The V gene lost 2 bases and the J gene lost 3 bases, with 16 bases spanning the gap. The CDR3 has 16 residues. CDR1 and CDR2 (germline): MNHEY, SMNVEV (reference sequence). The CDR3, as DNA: TGTGCCAGCAGTTTAGGGGGGGCGTTTCGGGACACTGAAGCTTTCTTT. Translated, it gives CASSLGGAFRDTEAFF.

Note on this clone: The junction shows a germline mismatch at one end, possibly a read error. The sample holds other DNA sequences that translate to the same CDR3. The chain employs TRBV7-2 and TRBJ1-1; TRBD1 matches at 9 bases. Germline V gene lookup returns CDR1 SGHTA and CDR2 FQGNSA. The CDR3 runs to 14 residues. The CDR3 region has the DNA TGTGCCAGCAGACTAGGGACAGGGACCACTGAAGCCTTCTTT. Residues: CASRLGTGTTEAFF. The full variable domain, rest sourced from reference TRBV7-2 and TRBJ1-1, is GAGVSQSPSNKVTEKGKDVELRCDPISGHTALYWYRQSLGQGLEFLIYFQGNSAPDKSGLPSDRFSAERTGGSVSTLTIQRTQQEDSAVYLCASRLGTGTTEAFFGQGTRLTVV.

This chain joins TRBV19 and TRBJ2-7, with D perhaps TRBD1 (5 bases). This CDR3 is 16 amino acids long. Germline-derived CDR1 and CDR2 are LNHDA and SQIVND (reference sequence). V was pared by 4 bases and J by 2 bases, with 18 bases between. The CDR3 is CASSTRGRANAYEQYF. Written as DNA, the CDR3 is TGTGCCAGTAGTACCCGAGGCAGGGCTAACGCCTACGAGCAGTACTTC.

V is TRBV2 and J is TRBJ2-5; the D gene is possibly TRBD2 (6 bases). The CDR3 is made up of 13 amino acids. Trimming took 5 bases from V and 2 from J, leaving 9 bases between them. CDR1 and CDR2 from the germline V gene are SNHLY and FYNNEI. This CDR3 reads CASSRDSQETQYF. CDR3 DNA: TGTGCCAGCAGTCGGGACTCGCAAGAGACCCAGTACTTC.

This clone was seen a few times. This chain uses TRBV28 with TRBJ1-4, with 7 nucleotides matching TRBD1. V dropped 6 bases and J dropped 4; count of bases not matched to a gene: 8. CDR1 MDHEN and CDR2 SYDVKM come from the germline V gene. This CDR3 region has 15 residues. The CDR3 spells CASSAPTGNNEKLFF. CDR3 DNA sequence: TGTGCCAGCAGCGCCCCGACAGGGAATAATGAAAAACTGTTTTTT.

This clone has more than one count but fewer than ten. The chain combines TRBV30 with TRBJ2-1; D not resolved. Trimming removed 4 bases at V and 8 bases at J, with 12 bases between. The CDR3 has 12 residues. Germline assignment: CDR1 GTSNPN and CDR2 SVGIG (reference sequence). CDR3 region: CAWTPIRDEQFF. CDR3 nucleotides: TGTGCCTGGACCCCCATCCGGGATGAGCAGTTCTTC.